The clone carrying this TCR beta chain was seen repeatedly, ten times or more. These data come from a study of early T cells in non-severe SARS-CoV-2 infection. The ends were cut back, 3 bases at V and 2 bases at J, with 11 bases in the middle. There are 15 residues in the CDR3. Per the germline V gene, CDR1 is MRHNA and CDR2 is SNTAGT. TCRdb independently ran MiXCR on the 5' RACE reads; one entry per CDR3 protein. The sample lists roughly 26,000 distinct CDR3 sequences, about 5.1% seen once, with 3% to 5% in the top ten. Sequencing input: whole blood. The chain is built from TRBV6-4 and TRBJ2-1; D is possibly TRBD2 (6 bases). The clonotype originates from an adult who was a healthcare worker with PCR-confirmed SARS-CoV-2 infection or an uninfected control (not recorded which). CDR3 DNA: TGTGCCAGCAGTGAGGCGACGGGGGCCTACAATGAGCAGTTCTTC. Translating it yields CASSEATGAYNEQFF.